This T cell receptor (beta chain) was sequenced in a study of cytomegalovirus exposure and HLA in healthy donors. PCR was performed using 60 Vbeta and 13 Jbeta primers. The table came from immunoSEQ multiplex PCR; TCRdb's copy has only in-frame clones and leaves some out. This sample yields approximately 220,000 clones, of which around 80% are seen a single time; 0.2% to 0.25% belongs to the top ten. Germline V gene lookup returns CDR1 MNHNY and CDR2 SVGAGI (reference sequence). The CDR3 consists of 12 residues. Trimming removed 2 bases at V and 8 bases at J, with 4 bases between. V is TRBV6-6 and J is TRBJ1-6; D is undetermined. This receptor was obtained from a girl aged 2 to 10 in good health and CMV-seronegative. Sequenced: PBMCs. This CDR3 is CASSYVDSPLHF. The CDR3 coding sequence is TGTGCCAGCAGTTACGTAGATTCACCCCTCCACTTT.